This T cell receptor (beta chain) is from a study of blood T cell repertoires in COVID-19. Study at large: From the United States, Italy and Spain came samples of acute and convalescent COVID-19.

V was clipped by 3 bases and J by 2 bases, with 22 bases between them. Germline V gene data show CDR1 as SGDLS and CDR2 as YYNGEE. There are 18 residues in the CDR3. Profiling relied on immunoSEQ multiplex PCR, and the TCRdb table lists in-frame clones only, not all of them. The table lists about 87,000 clones, about 90% of them singletons. V gene TRBV9 combines with J gene TRBJ2-3; the D gene is possibly TRBD2 (6 bases). This receptor was taken from a human donor with acute or convalescent COVID-19. The donor label of this sample is uncertain. Input material: peripheral blood. The CDR3 DNA reads as TGTGCCAGCAGCGCCCGGGAGCAGGGATGGTTTGTCACAGATACGCAGTATTTT. This gives the protein CASSAREQGWFVTDTQYF.